Listed below are T cell receptor beta chains from one sample, sequenced in a study of T cells in Graves' hyperthyroidism and ophthalmopathy. MiXCR, applied by TCRdb to the multiplex PCR reads, yields one record per CDR3 protein. This table has around 300,000 distinct CDR3 sequences, around 25% appearing once. Input material: blood. All receptors come from a man aged 35 to 55 with Graves' hyperthyroidism that later progressed to Graves' ophthalmopathy. CDR3s include the opening cysteine and the closing phenylalanine or tryptophan. A D gene is named only where the DNA matches it firmly. Clone size is shown for a subset of rows, as once, few, many or a class of expanded clone.

clone size,J gene,V gene,D gene,CDR3 protein,CDR3 DNA
many,TRBJ1-1,TRBV6-4,TRBD1,CASSPLGGQGADTEAFF,TGTGCCAGCAGCCCACTGGGAGGACAGGGGGCGGACACTGAAGCTTTCTTT
NA,TRBJ2-7,TRBV2,NA,CASSGGRDTWEQYF,TGTGCCAGCAGTGGCGGGCGGGATACGTGGGAGCAGTACTTC
many,TRBJ2-7,TRBV18,NA,CASSVGREQYF,TGTGCCAGCTCTGTAGGGCGCGAGCAGTACTTC
many,TRBJ2-5,TRBV20-1,NA,CSAQGSTMAPETQYF,TGCAGTGCTCAGGGGTCGACAATGGCTCCCGAGACCCAGTACTTC
many,TRBJ2-7,TRBV20-1,NA,CSASPGGRGEQYF,TGCAGTGCTAGCCCTGGGGGGCGAGGCGAGCAGTACTTC
many,TRBJ1-1,TRBV2,NA,CASSRGQRNTEAFF,TGTGCCAGCAGCCGCGGACAGCGCAACACTGAAGCTTTCTTT
few,TRBJ2-7,TRBV12-3/TRBV12-4,TRBD2,CASGPGLAPEQYF,TGTGCCAGCGGCCCGGGACTAGCGCCCGAGCAGTACTTC
few,TRBJ2-2,TRBV6-5,NA,CASSYSRGELFF,TGTGCCAGCAGTTACTCGAGGGGGGAGCTGTTTTTT
NA,TRBJ2-5,TRBV12-3/TRBV12-4,NA,CASSFSGIDETQYF,TGTGCCAGCAGTTTTTCGGGGATTGACGAGACCCAGTACTTC
many,TRBJ1-1,TRBV7-2,TRBD1,CASSLGIRRGRVGNTEAFF,TGTGCCAGCAGCTTAGGGATCCGCAGGGGGCGTGTTGGGAACACTGAAGCTTTCTTT
many,TRBJ2-7,TRBV6-1,TRBD2,CASSEASGSSYEQYF,TGTGCCAGCAGTGAAGCTAGCGGGAGCTCCTACGAGCAGTACTTC
NA,TRBJ1-2,TRBV14,NA,CASSQGTGPWGYTF,TGTGCCAGCAGCCAAGGAACAGGGCCGTGGGGCTACACCTTC
many,TRBJ2-2,TRBV11-2,TRBD2,CASSLLGLAGGPSGELFF,TGTGCCAGCAGCTTATTGGGACTAGCGGGAGGGCCTTCCGGGGAGCTGTTTTTT
many,TRBJ2-3,TRBV19,TRBD1,CASSISPGQGTDTQYF,TGTGCCAGTAGTATCTCTCCGGGACAGGGGACAGATACGCAGTATTTT
NA,TRBJ1-2,TRBV6-2/TRBV6-3,TRBD1,CASSYGGTGFSYGYTF,TGTGCCAGCAGTTACGGAGGGACAGGGTTCTCCTATGGCTACACCTTC
NA,TRBJ2-7,TRBV30,NA,CAWSVDSYEQYF,TGTGCCTGGAGTGTAGACTCCTACGAGCAGTACTTC
many,TRBJ1-1,TRBV6-5,TRBD1,CASSSRDRVSEAFF,TGTGCCAGCAGTTCCCGGGACAGGGTCTCTGAAGCTTTCTTT
many,TRBJ1-1,TRBV12-3/TRBV12-4,TRBD1,CASSSFLQGLAFF,TGTGCCAGCAGTTCCTTCCTACAGGGGTTGGCTTTCTTT
NA,TRBJ1-3,TRBV12-3/TRBV12-4,NA,CASSLLRVAGNTIYF,TGTGCCAGCAGTTTACTTCGGGTAGCTGGAAACACCATATATTTT
many,TRBJ1-1,TRBV4-1,NA,CASSGLLRDTEAFF,TGCGCCAGCAGCGGGCTTTTGCGTGACACTGAAGCTTTCTTT
many,TRBJ2-7,TRBV7-9,NA,CASSSTFYEQYF,TGTGCCAGCAGCTCGACCTTTTACGAGCAGTACTTC
NA,TRBJ2-2,TRBV6-1,NA,CASGTGELFF,TGTGCCAGCGGAACCGGGGAGCTGTTTTTT
many,TRBJ2-7,TRBV28,NA,CASSLLLGSTYEQYF,TGTGCCAGCAGTTTGCTACTGGGGTCTACCTACGAGCAGTACTTC
many,TRBJ2-5,TRBV5-6,NA,CASSFWSYQETQYF,TGTGCCAGCAGCTTTTGGTCATACCAAGAGACCCAGTACTTC
once,TRBJ1-5,TRBV19,TRBD1,CASSTRGDRANQPQHF,TGTGCCAGTAGTACTAGGGGGGACAGGGCAAATCAGCCCCAGCATTTT
many,TRBJ1-2,TRBV30,NA,CAWSVRARGYTF,TGTGCCTGGAGTGTAAGGGCTCGCGGCTACACCTTC
many,TRBJ2-5,TRBV20-1,NA,CSARDVVRGQETQYF,TGCAGTGCTAGAGATGTGGTCAGGGGCCAAGAGACCCAGTACTTC
many,TRBJ2-5,TRBV12-3/TRBV12-4,NA,CASSPPRGPNKTQYF,TGTGCCAGCAGTCCACCGCGAGGACCCAATAAGACCCAGTACTTC